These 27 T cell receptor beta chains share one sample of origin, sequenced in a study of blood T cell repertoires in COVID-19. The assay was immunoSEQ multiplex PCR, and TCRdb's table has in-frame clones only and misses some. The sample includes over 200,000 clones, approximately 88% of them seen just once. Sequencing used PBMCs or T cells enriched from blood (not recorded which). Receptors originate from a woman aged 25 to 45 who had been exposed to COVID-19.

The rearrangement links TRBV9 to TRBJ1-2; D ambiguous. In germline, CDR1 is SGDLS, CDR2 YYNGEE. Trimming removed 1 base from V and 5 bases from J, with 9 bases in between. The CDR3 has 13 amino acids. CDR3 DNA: TGTGCCAGCAGCGTAACCGAGGAATATGGCTACACCTTC. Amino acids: CASSVTEEYGYTF.

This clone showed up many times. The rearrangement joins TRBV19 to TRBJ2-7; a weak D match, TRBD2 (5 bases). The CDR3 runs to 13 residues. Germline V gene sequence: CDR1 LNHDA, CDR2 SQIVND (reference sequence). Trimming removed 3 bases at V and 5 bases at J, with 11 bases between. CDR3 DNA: TGTGCCAGTAGTATGGAGGCGACTGACGAGCAGTACTTC. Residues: CASSMEATDEQYF.

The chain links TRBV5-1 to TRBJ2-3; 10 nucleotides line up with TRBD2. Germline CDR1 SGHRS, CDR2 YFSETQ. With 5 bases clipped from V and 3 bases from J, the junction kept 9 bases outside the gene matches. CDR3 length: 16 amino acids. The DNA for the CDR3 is TGCGCCAGCAGGTCTAGCGGGAGAGCGGGGACAGATACGCAGTATTTT. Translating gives CASRSSGRAGTDTQYF.

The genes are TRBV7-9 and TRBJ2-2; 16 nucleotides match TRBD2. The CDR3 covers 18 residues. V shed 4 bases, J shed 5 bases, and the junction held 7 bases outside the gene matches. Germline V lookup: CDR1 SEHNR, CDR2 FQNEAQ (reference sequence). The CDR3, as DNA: TGTGCCAGCAGCTCGACGGGACTAGCGGGAGGGCCGACCGGGGAGCTGTTTTTT. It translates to CASSSTGLAGGPTGELFF.

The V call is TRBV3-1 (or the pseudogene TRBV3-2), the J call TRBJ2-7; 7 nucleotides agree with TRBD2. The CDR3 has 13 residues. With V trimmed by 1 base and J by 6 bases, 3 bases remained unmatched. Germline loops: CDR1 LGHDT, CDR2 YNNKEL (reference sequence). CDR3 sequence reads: CASSQGTSGEQYF. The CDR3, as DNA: TGTGCCAGCAGCCAAGGGACTAGTGGCGAGCAGTACTTC.

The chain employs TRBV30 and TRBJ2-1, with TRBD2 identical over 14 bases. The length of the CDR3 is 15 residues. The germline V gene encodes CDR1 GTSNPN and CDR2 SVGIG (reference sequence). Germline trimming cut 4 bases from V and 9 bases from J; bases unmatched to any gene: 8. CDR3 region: CAWTQTSGRAIEQFF. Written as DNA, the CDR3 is TGTGCCTGGACCCAGACTAGCGGGAGGGCCATTGAGCAGTTCTTC.

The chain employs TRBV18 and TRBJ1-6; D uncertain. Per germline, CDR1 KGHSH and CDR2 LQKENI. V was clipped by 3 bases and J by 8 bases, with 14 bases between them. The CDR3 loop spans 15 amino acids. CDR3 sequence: CASSPGGRVDSPLHF. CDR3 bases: TGTGCCAGCTCACCGGGAGGGCGTGTGGATTCACCCCTCCACTTT.

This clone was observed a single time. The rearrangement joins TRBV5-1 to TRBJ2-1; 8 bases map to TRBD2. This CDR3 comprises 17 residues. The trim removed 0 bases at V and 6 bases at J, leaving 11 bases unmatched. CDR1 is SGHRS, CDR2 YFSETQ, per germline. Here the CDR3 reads CASSLGGGRGNGNEQFF. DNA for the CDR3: TGCGCCAGCAGCTTGGGCGGGGGGAGAGGTAATGGCAATGAGCAGTTCTTC.

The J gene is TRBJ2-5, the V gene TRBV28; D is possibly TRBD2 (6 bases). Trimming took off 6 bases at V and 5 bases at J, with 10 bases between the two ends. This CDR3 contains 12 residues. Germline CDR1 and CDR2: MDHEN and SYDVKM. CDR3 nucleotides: TGTGCCAGCAGGGAGGGATGGGAGACCCAGTACTTC. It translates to CASREGWETQYF.

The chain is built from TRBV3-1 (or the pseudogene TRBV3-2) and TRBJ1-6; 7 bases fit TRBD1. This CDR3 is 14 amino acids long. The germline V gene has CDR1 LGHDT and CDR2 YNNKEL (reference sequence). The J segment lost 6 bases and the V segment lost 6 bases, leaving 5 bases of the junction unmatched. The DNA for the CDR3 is TGTGCCAGCAGTTCCCGGGACAGTAATTCACCCCTCCACTTT. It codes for CASSSRDSNSPLHF.

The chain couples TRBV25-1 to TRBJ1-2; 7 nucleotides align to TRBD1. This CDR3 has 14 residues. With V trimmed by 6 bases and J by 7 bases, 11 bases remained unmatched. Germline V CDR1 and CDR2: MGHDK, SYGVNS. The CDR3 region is CASSAGQFVAGYTF. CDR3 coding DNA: TGTGCCAGCAGCGCGGGACAGTTCGTTGCTGGCTACACCTTC.

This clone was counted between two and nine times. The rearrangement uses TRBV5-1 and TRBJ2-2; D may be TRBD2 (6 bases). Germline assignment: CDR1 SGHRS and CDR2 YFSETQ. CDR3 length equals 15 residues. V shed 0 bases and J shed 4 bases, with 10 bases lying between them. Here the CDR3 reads CASSLAGSFTGELFF. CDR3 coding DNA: TGCGCCAGCAGCTTGGCCGGGAGTTTCACCGGGGAGCTGTTTTTT. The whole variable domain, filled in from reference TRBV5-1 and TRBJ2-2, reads KAGVTQTPRYLIKTRGQQVTLSCSPISGHRSVSWYQQTPGQGLQFLFEYFSETQRNKGNFPGRFSGRQFSNSRSEMNVSTLELGDSALYLCASSLAGSFTGELFFGEGSRLTVL.

CDR3 nucleotide sequence: TGTGCCATCAGTGAGGCGGGAGGTCCGGTCCATGAGCAGTTCTTC. Protein sequence: CAISEAGGPVHEQFF. The V call is TRBV10-3, the J call TRBJ2-1; 8 bases map to TRBD2. CDR1 and CDR2 from the germline V gene are ENHRY and SYGVKD. This CDR3 spans 15 amino acids. The trim removed 2 bases at V and 8 bases at J, leaving 8 bases unmatched.

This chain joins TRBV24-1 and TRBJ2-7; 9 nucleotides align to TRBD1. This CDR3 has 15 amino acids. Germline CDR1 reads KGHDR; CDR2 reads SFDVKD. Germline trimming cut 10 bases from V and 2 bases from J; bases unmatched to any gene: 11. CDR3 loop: CATRIETGGTYEQYF. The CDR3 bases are TGTGCCACTAGAATCGAGACAGGGGGAACCTACGAGCAGTACTTC.

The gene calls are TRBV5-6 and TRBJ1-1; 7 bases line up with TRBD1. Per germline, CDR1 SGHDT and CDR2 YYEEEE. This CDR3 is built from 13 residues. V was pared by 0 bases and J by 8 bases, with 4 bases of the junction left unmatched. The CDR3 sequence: CASSLAAQGEAFF. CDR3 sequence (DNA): TGTGCCAGCAGCTTGGCCGCACAGGGGGAAGCTTTCTTT.

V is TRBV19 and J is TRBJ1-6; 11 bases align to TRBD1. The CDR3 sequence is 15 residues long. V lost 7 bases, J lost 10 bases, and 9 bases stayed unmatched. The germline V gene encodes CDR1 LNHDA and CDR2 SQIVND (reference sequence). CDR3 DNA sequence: TGTGCCAGTAACCCCGGACAGGGGGCAGGATCACCCCTCCACTTT. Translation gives CASNPGQGAGSPLHF.

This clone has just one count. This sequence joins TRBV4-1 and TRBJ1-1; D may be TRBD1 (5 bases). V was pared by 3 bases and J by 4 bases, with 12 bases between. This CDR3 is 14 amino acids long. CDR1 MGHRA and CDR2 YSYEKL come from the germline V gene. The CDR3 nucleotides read TGCGCCAGCAGCCACCCAGGGTGGGGCACTGAAGCTTTCTTT. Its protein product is CASSHPGWGTEAFF.

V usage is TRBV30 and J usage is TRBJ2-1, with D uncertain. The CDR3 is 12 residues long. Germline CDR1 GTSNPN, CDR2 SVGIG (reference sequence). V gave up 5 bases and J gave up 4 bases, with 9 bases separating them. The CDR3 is CAWGPYYNEQFF. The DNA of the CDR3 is TGTGCCTGGGGTCCGTATTACAATGAGCAGTTCTTC.

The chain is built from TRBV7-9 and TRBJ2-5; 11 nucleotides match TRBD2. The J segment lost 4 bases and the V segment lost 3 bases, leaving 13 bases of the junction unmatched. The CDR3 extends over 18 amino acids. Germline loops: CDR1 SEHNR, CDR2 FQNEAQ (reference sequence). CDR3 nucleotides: TGTGCCAGCAGCTTCACGACTAGCGGGATAGGGGGGAGAGAGACCCAGTACTTC. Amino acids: CASSFTTSGIGGRETQYF.

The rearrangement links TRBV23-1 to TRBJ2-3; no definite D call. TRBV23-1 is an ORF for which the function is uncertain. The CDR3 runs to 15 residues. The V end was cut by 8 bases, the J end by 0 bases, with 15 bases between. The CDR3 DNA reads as TGCGCCAGCCCTTTTAGTGGTGGTAGCACAGATACGCAGTATTTT. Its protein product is CASPFSGGSTDTQYF.

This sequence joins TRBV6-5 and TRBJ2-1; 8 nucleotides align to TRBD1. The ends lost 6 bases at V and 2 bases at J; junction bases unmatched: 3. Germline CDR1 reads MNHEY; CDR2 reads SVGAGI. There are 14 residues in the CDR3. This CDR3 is CASRRDRTYNEQFF. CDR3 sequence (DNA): TGTGCCAGCAGAAGGGACAGGACCTACAATGAGCAGTTCTTC.

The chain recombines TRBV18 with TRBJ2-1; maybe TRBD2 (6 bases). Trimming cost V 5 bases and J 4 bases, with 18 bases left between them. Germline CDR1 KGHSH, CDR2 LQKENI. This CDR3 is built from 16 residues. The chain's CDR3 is CASSTSYQRAYNEQFF. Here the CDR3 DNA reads TGTGCCAGCTCAACAAGTTACCAGCGGGCTTACAATGAGCAGTTCTTC.

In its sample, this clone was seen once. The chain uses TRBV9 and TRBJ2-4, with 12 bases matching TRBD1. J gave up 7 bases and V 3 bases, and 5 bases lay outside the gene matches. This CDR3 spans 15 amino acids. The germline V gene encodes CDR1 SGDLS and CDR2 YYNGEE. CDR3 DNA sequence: TGTGCCAGCAGCGAGGGGACAGGGGGCTCGAACATTCAGTACTTC. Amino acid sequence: CASSEGTGGSNIQYF.

The CDR3, as DNA: TGTGCCAGCAGCCCACCCCCTAGCGGCCGTTACAATGAGCAGTTCTTC. Translated, it gives CASSPPPSGRYNEQFF. V gene TRBV9 combines with J gene TRBJ2-1; 7 nucleotides align to TRBD2. The CDR3 sequence is 16 residues long. The V gene end was trimmed by 4 bases and the J gene end by 4 bases; junction bases not matched to a gene: 11. The germline gives CDR1 SGDLS, CDR2 YYNGEE.

CDR3 protein: CASSIGDTGLRQPQHF. CDR3 in DNA: TGTGCCAGTAGTATTGGAGATACAGGATTGCGACAGCCCCAGCATTTT. The chain employs TRBV19 and TRBJ1-5, with D tentatively TRBD1 (5 bases). This CDR3 is 16 amino acids long. Between the trimmed V and J ends, which lost 3 bases and 7 bases, there was a span of 19 bases. Germline V CDR1 and CDR2: LNHDA, SQIVND (reference sequence).

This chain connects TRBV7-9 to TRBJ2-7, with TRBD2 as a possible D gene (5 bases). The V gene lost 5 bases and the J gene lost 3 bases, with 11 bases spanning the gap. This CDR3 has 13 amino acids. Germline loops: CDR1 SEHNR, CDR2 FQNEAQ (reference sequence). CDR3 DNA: TGTGCCAGCAGCGTATCCGGGGACTACGAGCAGTACTTC. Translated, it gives CASSVSGDYEQYF.

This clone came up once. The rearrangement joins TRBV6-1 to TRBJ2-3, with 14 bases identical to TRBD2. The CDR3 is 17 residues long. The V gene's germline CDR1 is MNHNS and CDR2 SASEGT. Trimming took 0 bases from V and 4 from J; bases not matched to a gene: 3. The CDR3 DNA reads TGTGCCAGCAGTGAAGCGAGGGGACTAGCGGGAGCAGATACGCAGTATTTT. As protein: CASSEARGLAGADTQYF.